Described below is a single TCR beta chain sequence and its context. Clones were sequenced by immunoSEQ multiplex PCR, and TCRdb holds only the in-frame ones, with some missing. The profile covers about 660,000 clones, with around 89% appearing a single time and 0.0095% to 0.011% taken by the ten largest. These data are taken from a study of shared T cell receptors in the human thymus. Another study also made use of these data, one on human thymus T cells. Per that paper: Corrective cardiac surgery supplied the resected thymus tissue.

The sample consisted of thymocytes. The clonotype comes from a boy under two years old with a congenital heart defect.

As DNA, the CDR3 is TGTGCCAGCAGGGCCGGCACGGGGTTTGCCCCAGATACGCAGTATTTT. It translates to CASRAGTGFAPDTQYF. J is TRBJ2-3 and V is TRBV27, with a possible D match to TRBD2 (5 bases). The germline V and J ends were trimmed by 6 bases and 4 bases, with 20 bases remaining between them. Germline loops: CDR1 MNHEY, CDR2 SMNVEV (reference sequence). This CDR3 has 16 residues.